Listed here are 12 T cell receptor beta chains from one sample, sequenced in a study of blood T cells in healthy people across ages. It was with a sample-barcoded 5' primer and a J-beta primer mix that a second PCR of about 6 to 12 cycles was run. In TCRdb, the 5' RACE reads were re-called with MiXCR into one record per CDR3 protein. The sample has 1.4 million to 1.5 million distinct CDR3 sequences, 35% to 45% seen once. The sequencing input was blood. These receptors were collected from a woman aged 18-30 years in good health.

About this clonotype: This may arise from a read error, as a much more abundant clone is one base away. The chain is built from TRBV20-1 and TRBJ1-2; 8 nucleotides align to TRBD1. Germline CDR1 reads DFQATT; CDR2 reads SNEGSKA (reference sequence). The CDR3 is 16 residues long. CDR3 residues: CGAVISGAGGADGYTF. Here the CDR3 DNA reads TGCGGTGCAGTGATCTCGGGGGCAGGGGGCGCCGATGGCTACACCTTC.

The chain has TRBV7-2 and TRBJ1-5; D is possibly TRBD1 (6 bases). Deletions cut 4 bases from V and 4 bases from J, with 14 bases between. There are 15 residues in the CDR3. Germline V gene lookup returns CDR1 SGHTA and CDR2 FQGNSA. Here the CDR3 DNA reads TGTGCCAGCAGCTACTTGGACAGTGCGAATCAGCCCCAGCATTTT. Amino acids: CASSYLDSANQPQHF.

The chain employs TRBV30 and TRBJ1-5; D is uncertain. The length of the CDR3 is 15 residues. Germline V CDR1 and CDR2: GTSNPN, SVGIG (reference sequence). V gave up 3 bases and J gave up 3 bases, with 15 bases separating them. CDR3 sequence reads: CAWSDKGLFNQPQHF. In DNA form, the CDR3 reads TGTGCCTGGAGCGACAAGGGCCTATTCAATCAGCCCCAGCATTTT.

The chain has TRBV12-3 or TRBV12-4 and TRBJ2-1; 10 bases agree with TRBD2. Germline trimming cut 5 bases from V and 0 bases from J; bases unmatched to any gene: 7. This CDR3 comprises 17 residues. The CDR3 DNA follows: TGTGCCAGCAGTCCACCTATAGCGGGGGGCTCCTACAATGAGCAGTTCTTC. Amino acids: CASSPPIAGGSYNEQFF.

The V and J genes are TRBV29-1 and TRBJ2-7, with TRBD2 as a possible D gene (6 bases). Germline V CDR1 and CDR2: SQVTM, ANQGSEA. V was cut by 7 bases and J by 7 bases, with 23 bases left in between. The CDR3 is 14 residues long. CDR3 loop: CSALELLAGSEQYF. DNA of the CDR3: TGCAGCGCCCTCGAACTACTCGCGGGATCAGAGCAGTACTTC.

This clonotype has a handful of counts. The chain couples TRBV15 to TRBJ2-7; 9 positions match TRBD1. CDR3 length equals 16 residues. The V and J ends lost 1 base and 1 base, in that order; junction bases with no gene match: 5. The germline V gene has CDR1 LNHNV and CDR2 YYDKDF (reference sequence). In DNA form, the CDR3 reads TGTGCCACCAGCAGAGCGTCCGGGACAGGGTCCTACGAGCAGTACTTC. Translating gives CATSRASGTGSYEQYF. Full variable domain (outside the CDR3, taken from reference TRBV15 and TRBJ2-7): DAMVIQNPRYQVTQFGKPVTLSCSQTLNHNVMYWYQQKSSQAPKLLFHYYDKDFNNEADTPDNFQSRRPNTSFCFLDIRSPGLGDTAMYLCATSRASGTGSYEQYFGPGTRLTVT.

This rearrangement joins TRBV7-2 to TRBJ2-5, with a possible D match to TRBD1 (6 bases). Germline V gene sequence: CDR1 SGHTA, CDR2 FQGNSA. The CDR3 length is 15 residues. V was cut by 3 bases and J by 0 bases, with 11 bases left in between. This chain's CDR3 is CASSFKGQYQETQYF. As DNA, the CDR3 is TGTGCCAGCAGCTTCAAAGGACAGTACCAAGAGACCCAGTACTTC.

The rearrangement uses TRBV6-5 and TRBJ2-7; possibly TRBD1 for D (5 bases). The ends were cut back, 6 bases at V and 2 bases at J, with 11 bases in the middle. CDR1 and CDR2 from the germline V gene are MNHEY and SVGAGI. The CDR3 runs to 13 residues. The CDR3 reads CASSSDSAYEQYF. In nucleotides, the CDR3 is TGTGCCAGCAGCTCCGACAGTGCCTACGAGCAGTACTTC.

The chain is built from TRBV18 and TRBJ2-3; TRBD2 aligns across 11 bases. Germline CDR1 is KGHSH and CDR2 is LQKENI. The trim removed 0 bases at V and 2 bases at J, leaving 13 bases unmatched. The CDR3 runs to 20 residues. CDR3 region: CASSPPVELAGASHTDTQYF. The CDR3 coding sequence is TGTGCCAGCTCACCACCGGTGGAACTAGCGGGAGCCTCACACACAGATACGCAGTATTTT.

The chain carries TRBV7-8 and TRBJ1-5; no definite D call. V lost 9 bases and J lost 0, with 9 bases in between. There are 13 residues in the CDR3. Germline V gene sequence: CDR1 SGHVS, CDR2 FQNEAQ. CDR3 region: CASSDFSNQPQHF. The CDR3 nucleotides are TGTGCCAGTTCGGATTTTAGCAATCAGCCCCAGCATTTT.

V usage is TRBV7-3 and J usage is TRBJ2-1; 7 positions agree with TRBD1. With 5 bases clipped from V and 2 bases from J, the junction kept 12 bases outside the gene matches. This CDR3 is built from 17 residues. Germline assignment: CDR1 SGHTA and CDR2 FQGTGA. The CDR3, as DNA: TGTGCCAGCAGCCCCCACCCCAACAGGGGTCCCTACAATGAGCAGTTCTTC. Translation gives CASSPHPNRGPYNEQFF.

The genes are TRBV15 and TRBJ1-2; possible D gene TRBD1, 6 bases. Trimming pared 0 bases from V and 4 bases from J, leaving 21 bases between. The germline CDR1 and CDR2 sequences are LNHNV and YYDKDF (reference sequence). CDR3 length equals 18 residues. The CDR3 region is CATSRDKGQTPQLYGYTF. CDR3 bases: TGTGCCACCAGCAGAGATAAGGGACAAACTCCCCAACTCTATGGCTACACCTTC.